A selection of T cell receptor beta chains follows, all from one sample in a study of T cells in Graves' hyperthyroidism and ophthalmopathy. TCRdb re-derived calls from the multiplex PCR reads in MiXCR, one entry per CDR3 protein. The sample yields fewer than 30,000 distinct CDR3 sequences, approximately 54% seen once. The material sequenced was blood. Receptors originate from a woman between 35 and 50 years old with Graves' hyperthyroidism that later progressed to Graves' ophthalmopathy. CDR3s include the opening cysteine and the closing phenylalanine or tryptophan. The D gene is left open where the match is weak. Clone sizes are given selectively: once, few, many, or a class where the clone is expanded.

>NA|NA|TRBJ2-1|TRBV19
CASSTEQYNEQFF
TGTGCCAGTAGTACGGAACAATACAATGAGCAGTTCTTC
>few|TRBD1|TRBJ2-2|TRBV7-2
CASPDRAGELFF
TGTGCCAGCCCGGACAGGGCCGGGGAGCTGTTTTTT
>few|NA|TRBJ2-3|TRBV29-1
CSVDRSTDTQYF
TGCAGCGTTGATCGGAGCACAGATACGCAGTATTTT
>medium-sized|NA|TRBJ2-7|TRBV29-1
CSVGIGGEQYF
TGCAGCGTCGGGATTGGGGGGGAGCAGTACTTC
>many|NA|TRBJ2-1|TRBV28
CASRPPASRNEQFF
TGTGCCAGCAGACCCCCGGCTAGTCGTAATGAGCAGTTCTTC
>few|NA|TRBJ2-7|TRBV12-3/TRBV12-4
CASSLGIYEQYF
TGTGCCAGCAGTTTAGGGATCTACGAGCAGTACTTC
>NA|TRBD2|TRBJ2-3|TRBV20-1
CSATGTSGRSLEQYF
TGCAGTGCTACCGGGACTAGCGGGAGAAGCCTTGAGCAGTATTTT
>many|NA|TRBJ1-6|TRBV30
CAWSDDVDNSPLHF
TGTGCCTGGAGTGATGATGTGGATAATTCACCCCTCCACTTT
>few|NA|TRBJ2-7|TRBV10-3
CASARSYEQYF
TGTGCCTCCGCCCGCTCCTACGAGCAGTACTTC
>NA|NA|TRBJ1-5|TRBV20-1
CSARGAFNQPQHF
TGCAGTGCTAGAGGGGCCTTCAATCAGCCCCAGCATTTT
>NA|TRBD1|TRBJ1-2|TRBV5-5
CASSPGTETGYAF
TGTGCCAGCAGCCCCGGGACAGAAACAGGCTACGCCTTC
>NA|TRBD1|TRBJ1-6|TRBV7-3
CASSSRGAYNSPLHF
TGTGCCAGCAGTTCCAGGGGGGCTTATAATTCACCCCTCCACTTT
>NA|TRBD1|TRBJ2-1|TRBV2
CASREDRDNEQFF
TGTGCCAGCAGGGAGGACAGGGACAATGAGCAGTTCTTC
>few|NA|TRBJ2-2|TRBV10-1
CASSASRDSTNTGELFF
TGCGCCAGCAGTGCGTCGCGGGACAGTACGAACACCGGGGAGCTGTTTTTT
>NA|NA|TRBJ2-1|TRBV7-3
CASSLPGTGRDNNEQFF
TGTGCCAGCAGCCTTCCCGGGACCGGCCGGGATAACAATGAGCAGTTCTTC
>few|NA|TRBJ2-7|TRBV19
CASRDRAYEQYF
TGTGCCAGTAGGGACAGAGCCTACGAGCAGTACTTC
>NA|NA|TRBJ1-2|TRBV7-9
CASSLVIGYGYTF
TGTGCCAGCAGCTTAGTCATTGGCTATGGCTACACCTTC
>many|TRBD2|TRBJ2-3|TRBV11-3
CASSSGTSGSPDTQYF
TGTGCCAGCAGCTCCGGGACTAGCGGGAGCCCCGATACGCAGTATTTT
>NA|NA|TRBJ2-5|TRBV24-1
CATSEGARGSNQPQYF
TGTGCCACCAGTGAGGGGGCAAGGGGAAGCAATCAGCCCCAGTACTTC
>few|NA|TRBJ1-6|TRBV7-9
CASSLEETLTAPLHF
TGTGCCAGCAGCTTAGAAGAGACACTTACCGCACCCCTCCACTTT
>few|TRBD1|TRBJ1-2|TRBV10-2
CASSGTETGRGGYTF
TGCGCCAGCAGCGGAACCGAGACAGGGCGGGGTGGCTACACCTTC
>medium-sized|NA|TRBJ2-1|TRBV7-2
CASSLSGGGTEQFF
TGTGCCAGCAGCTTAAGCGGAGGAGGCACTGAGCAGTTCTTC
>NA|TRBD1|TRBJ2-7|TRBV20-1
CSAPDRGSYEQYF
TGCAGTGCCCCGGACAGGGGCTCCTACGAGCAGTACTTC
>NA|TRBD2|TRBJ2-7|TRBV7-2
CASSLHSGTRDYEQYF
TGTGCCAGCAGCCTTCACTCCGGGACTAGGGACTACGAGCAGTACTTC
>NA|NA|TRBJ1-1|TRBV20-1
CSARGGRTEAFF
TGCAGTGCTAGAGGGGGCAGGACTGAAGCTTTCTTT
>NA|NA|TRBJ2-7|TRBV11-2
CASSLDQGSLYKQYF
TGTGCCAGCAGCTTAGATCAGGGCAGCCTCTACAAGCAGTACTTC
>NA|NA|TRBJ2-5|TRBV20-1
CSASREGKTQYF
TGCAGTGCTAGCAGGGAAGGGAAGACCCAGTACTTC
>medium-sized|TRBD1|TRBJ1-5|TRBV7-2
CASSLQGLDQPQHF
TGTGCCAGCAGCCTACAGGGGCTGGATCAGCCCCAGCATTTT
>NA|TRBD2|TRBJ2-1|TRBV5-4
CASSLTSGSYNEQFF
TGTGCCAGCAGCCTCACTAGCGGGAGCTACAATGAGCAGTTCTTC
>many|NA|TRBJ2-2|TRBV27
CASSFKGTGELFF
TGTGCCAGCAGTTTCAAGGGAACCGGGGAGCTGTTTTTT
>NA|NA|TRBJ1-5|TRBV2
CASSPPRNQPQHF
TGTGCCAGCAGCCCGCCGAGGAATCAGCCCCAGCATTTT
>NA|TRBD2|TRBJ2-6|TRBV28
CASRPLAALAGADVVTF
TGTGCCAGCAGACCACTAGCGGCCCTGGCTGGGGCCGACGTCGTGACTTTC
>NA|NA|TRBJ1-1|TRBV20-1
CSAPNPVNTEAFF
TGCAGTGCTCCCAATCCGGTGAACACTGAAGCTTTCTTT
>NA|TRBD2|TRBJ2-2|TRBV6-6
CASSYSGTNTGELFF
TGTGCCAGCAGTTACAGCGGGACGAACACCGGGGAGCTGTTTTTT
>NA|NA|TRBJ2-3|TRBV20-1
CSAREAGWSYNEQYF
TGCAGTGCTAGAGAGGCGGGGTGGTCCTACAATGAGCAGTATTTT
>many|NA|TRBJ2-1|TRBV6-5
CASSNSWGSYNEQFF
TGTGCCAGCAGTAATAGTTGGGGTTCCTACAATGAGCAGTTCTTC
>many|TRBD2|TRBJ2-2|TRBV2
CAIEEGLAGGKGNTGELFF
TGTGCCATCGAGGAGGGACTAGCGGGAGGAAAGGGGAACACCGGGGAGCTGTTTTTT
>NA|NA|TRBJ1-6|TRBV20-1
CSARDRQPDTPLGSPLHF
TGCAGTGCTAGAGATAGGCAGCCAGATACCCCTTTGGGTTCACCCCTCCACTTT
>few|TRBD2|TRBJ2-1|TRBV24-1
CATSRVAGGQRDEQFF
TGTGCCACCAGTCGGGTTGCGGGAGGTCAAAGGGATGAGCAGTTCTTC
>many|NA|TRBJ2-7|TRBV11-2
CASRLGIDEQYF
TGTGCCAGCAGACTCGGGATCGACGAGCAGTACTTC
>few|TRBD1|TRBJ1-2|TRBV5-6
CASSFGQGGTNYGYTF
TGTGCCAGCAGTTTTGGACAGGGGGGGACTAACTATGGCTACACCTTC
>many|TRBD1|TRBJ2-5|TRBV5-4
CASSFKNAGGETQYF
TGTGCCAGCAGTTTTAAGAATGCAGGGGGAGAGACCCAGTACTTC
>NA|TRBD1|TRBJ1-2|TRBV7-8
CASSFTGTGGYGYTF
TGTGCCAGCAGCTTCACCGGGACAGGCGGCTATGGCTACACCTTC
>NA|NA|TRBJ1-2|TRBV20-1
CSAGVTARGNYGYTF
TGCAGTGCTGGGGTGACAGCGAGGGGTAACTATGGCTACACCTTC
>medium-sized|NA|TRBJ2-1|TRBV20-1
CSARPRVREQFF
TGCAGTGCTAGACCAAGGGTAAGGGAGCAGTTCTTC
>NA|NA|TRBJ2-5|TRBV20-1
CSARAPTVLHQETQYF
TGCAGTGCTAGAGCCCCTACAGTCCTCCACCAAGAGACCCAGTACTTC
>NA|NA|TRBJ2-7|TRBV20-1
CSASSSGTRSDEQYF
TGCAGTGCTAGCTCCTCCGGGACACGCTCGGACGAGCAGTACTTC
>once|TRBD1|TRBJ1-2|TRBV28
CASSYRDRERGGYGYTF
TGTGCCAGCAGCTACCGGGACAGGGAAAGAGGAGGCTATGGCTACACCTTC
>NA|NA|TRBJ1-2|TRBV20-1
CSARGADGYTF
TGCAGTGCTAGAGGGGCCGATGGCTACACCTTC
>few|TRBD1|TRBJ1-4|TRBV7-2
CASSLAGQGGEKLFF
TGTGCCAGCAGCTTAGCGGGGCAGGGGGGCGAAAAACTGTTTTTT
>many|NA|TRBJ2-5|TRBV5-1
CASSLVSGSGQETQYF
TGCGCCAGCAGCTTGGTGTCAGGGTCGGGCCAAGAGACCCAGTACTTC
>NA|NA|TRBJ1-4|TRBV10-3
CAISELGEKLFF
TGTGCCATCAGTGAGTTAGGTGAAAAACTGTTTTTT
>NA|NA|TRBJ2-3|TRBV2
CASSDLWQYF
TGTGCCAGCAGTGATCTATGGCAGTATTTT